The clone carrying this T cell receptor (beta chain) was seen repeatedly, ten times or more. Its antigen remains unidentified. Isolation of naive CD8 T cells was achieved by sorting on a CD8+CD4-CCR7+CD45RA+ phenotype. The junction had 4 bases not matched to a gene; V was cut back by 4 bases and J by 3 bases. The germline V gene has CDR1 LGHNA and CDR2 YSLEER. CDR3 length equals 15 residues. This sample was included in a study of molecular identifiers for immune sequencing clone quantification. Study-level background: Across replicate runs, RNA obtained from around 18,000 or 91,000 naive CD8 cells was divided into five, with four undergoing sequencing. General study findings and limits: Clones that exceeded 20 RNA copies held over 99% of effector molecules, yet under 1% in naive cells.

Libraries of bulk TCR were made by previously described methods (with listed TCR primers). One entry per CDR3 protein, called by TCRdb with MiXCR from the PCR reads. The sample has under 800,000 distinct CDR3 sequences, approximately 24% seen once. The sequenced material came from naive CD8+ T cells from blood, with Jurkat cell RNA spiked in. Subset: FACS-sorted CD8+CD4-CCR7+CD45RA+ naive T cells. This receptor was identified in a human donor in good health. Some libraries in this study had Jurkat cell RNA spiked in. The V gene is TRBV4-3, the J gene TRBJ1-3; TRBD1 matches 9 bases. This chain's CDR3 is CASSLGTGLGNTIYF. The CDR3 DNA reads TGCGCCAGCAGCCTAGGGACAGGGCTTGGAAACACCATATATTTT.